These T cell receptor beta chains were read from a single sample in a study of blood T cell repertoires in COVID-19. Data came from immunoSEQ multiplex PCR; TCRdb stores just in-frame clones and leaves some out. The table records 230,000 or so clones, approximately 79% of them present only once. The sequenced material came from peripheral blood. The receptors originated from a human donor in a cohort sampled during active COVID-19. Both conserved end residues are part of each CDR3. The D gene is left open where the match is weak. Size is omitted from some rows. Given values are once, few, many or a class for expanded clones.

size	length	D	V	J	DNA	CDR3
-	13	-	TRBV7-8	TRBJ1-1	TGTGCCAGCAGCCGCGCCGGGGGCACTGAAGCTTTCTTT	CASSRAGGTEAFF
-	14	TRBD1	TRBV6-6	TRBJ1-5	TGTGCCAGCAGAGAAGACAGGGCGAATCAGCCCCAGCATTTT	CASREDRANQPQHF
-	15	-	TRBV4-3	TRBJ1-4	TGCGCCAGCAGCCGTGGAACGACGGGGGATGAAAAACTGTTTTTT	CASSRGTTGDEKLFF
-	14	-	TRBV6-1	TRBJ2-3	TGTGCCAGCAGTGAATGGGTAGCCCGCGATACGCAGTATTTT	CASSEWVARDTQYF
-	15	TRBD2	TRBV3-1/TRBV3-2	TRBJ2-5	TGTGCCAGCAGCCCCGGGACTATCTCACAAGAGACCCAGTACTTC	CASSPGTISQETQYF
once	18	TRBD2	TRBV3-1/TRBV3-2	TRBJ2-1	TGTGCCAGCAGCCAAGATCTATCGACTAGCGGGAGCGTCCGTGAGCAGTTCTTC	CASSQDLSTSGSVREQFF
-	15	-	TRBV5-4	TRBJ2-6	TGTGCCAGCACCCCGGACAGCCGTAGGGCCAACGTCCTGACTTTC	CASTPDSRRANVLTF
-	15	TRBD2	TRBV6-5	TRBJ2-5	TGTGCCAGCAGTCTACTAGCGGGAGGGCCAGGGACCCAGTACTTC	CASSLLAGGPGTQYF
-	15	-	TRBV19	TRBJ1-2	TGTGCCAGTAGTATTGGACACATAGCTAACTATGGCTACACCTTC	CASSIGHIANYGYTF
-	15	TRBD1	TRBV28	TRBJ2-7	TGTGCCAGCAGTTTTGAGGGACAGGATACGTACGAGCAGTACTTC	CASSFEGQDTYEQYF
-	17	TRBD2	TRBV4-3	TRBJ2-7	TGCGCCAGCAGCCAAGCCGGGGCGGGAGGGTCCTCCTACGAGCAGTACTTC	CASSQAGAGGSSYEQYF
-	16	-	TRBV6-5	TRBJ2-4	TGTGCCAGCAGTTACGCTTGGGGCCGGCTAAAAAACATTCAGTACTTC	CASSYAWGRLKNIQYF
-	18	TRBD2	TRBV7-9	TRBJ2-5	TGTGCCAGCAGACCCCTATTGGTATCGCGGGAGGAAGATGAGACCCAGTACTTC	CASRPLLVSREEDETQYF
once	15	-	TRBV6-5	TRBJ2-7	TGTGCCAGCAGTTACTCGACGGCCAGGTCGGCCGAGCAGTACTTC	CASSYSTARSAEQYF
few	16	TRBD1	TRBV19	TRBJ1-1	TGTGCCAGTAGTATAGTCGGACAGGCTGCGAACACTGAAGCTTTCTTT	CASSIVGQAANTEAFF
-	15	-	TRBV11-2	TRBJ2-1	TGTGCCAGCAGCTCCTTTGGCGGGCCCTACAATGAGCAGTTCTTC	CASSSFGGPYNEQFF
-	14	-	TRBV18	TRBJ1-2	TGTGCCAGCTCACCGACGACAGGCTTCTATGGCTACACCTTC	CASSPTTGFYGYTF
-	16	TRBD2	TRBV28	TRBJ2-7	TGTGCCAGCAGTGATCCGGGACTAGCGGGGAACAACGAGCAGTACTTC	CASSDPGLAGNNEQYF
once	15	TRBD2	TRBV4-3	TRBJ2-1	TGCGCCAGCAGCCTGGGACTAGCGGGATTAAATGAGCAGTTCTTC	CASSLGLAGLNEQFF
few	15	TRBD2	TRBV19	TRBJ2-7	TGTGCCAGTAGTTCTCCCACTAGCGTCACCTACGAGCAGTACTTC	CASSSPTSVTYEQYF
-	16	TRBD2	TRBV5-1	TRBJ2-3	TGCGCCAGCAGCCCGACTTTAGCGGGAATGACAGATACGCAGTATTTT	CASSPTLAGMTDTQYF
-	13	-	TRBV12-3/TRBV12-4	TRBJ1-4	TGTGCCAGCAGTTTAAAGGACACTGGAAAACTGTTTTTT	CASSLKDTGKLFF
few	16	-	TRBV19	TRBJ1-5	TGTGCCAGTAGTATAGGGGGGCAGGGTTACAATCAGCCCCAGCATTTT	CASSIGGQGYNQPQHF
-	14	-	TRBV3-1/TRBV3-2	TRBJ1-2	TGTGCCAGCGCCAGGAGGGCTACCGACTATGGCTACACCTTC	CASARRATDYGYTF
-	18	-	TRBV28	TRBJ2-1	TGTGCCAGCAGTTTAGTCTCTTTGGGGGGAAGCTCCTACAATGAGCAGTTCTTC	CASSLVSLGGSSYNEQFF
-	15	TRBD1	TRBV28	TRBJ2-1	TGTGCCAGCAGTTTAGGGACAGGGGACCTCGATGAGCAGTTCTTC	CASSLGTGDLDEQFF
-	16	TRBD2	TRBV30	TRBJ2-7	TGTGCCTGGGAACGCGGGATAGCGGGTACTTCCTACGAGCAGTACTTC	CAWERGIAGTSYEQYF
-	14	TRBD2	TRBV30	TRBJ2-5	TGTGCCTGGAGTGGACTAGCGGGACAAGAGACCCAGTACTTC	CAWSGLAGQETQYF
-	15	TRBD1	TRBV9	TRBJ1-4	TGTGCCAGCAGCGCGCGGACAGGGGGCGGTGAAAAACTGTTTTTT	CASSARTGGGEKLFF
few	13	-	TRBV6-6	TRBJ2-1	TGTGCCAGCAGTACAGGGCTCTACAATGAGCAGTTCTTC	CASSTGLYNEQFF
-	15	-	TRBV7-2	TRBJ1-6	TGTGCCAGCAGCTTAGGGCCGGAGGGAAATTCACCCCTCCACTTT	CASSLGPEGNSPLHF
-	14	TRBD1	TRBV3-1/TRBV3-2	TRBJ1-3	TGTGCCAGCAGTTGGGACAGCTCTGGAAACACCATATATTTT	CASSWDSSGNTIYF
once	17	TRBD2	TRBV24-1	TRBJ2-2	TGTGCCACCAGTCCCCGGACTAGCGGATCGAACACCGGGGAGCTGTTTTTT	CATSPRTSGSNTGELFF
-	16	-	TRBV11-2	TRBJ2-6	TGTGCCAGCAGCAGAGGACGGGGATCTGGGGCCAACGTCCTGACTTTC	CASSRGRGSGANVLTF
-	15	-	TRBV7-2	TRBJ1-2	TGTGCCAGCAGCTATCTTGGGGAGGGGGACTATGGCTACACCTTC	CASSYLGEGDYGYTF
many	15	-	TRBV7-8	TRBJ2-7	TGTGCCAGCAGCTTAGTAGCAGGGACACCCTACGAGCAGTACTTC	CASSLVAGTPYEQYF
-	16	TRBD1	TRBV25-1	TRBJ1-6	TGTGCCAGCAGTGATGGGACAGGCCCCCGCGGGGCACCCCTCCACTTT	CASSDGTGPRGAPLHF